One sample yielded the 10 T cell receptor beta chains listed below, sequenced in a study of Ad26.COV2.S vaccination and SARS-CoV-2 variants. Treatment reported: about 20 received Ad26.COV2.S at low or high dose, single or two shots; 5 received placebo; per-sample allocation not given. Sampling was done on day 63 after the first vaccine or placebo injection. Data came from immunoSEQ multiplex PCR; TCRdb stores just in-frame clones and leaves some out. The sample contains about 680,000 clones, about 89% of which appear only once. The sample in question was peripheral blood, obtained in a trial of Ad26.COV2.S vaccine versus placebo. Source of these receptors: a person between 18 and 59 years old who received the Ad26.COV2.S COVID-19 vaccine or a placebo.

The chain employs TRBV20-1 and TRBJ1-1; perhaps TRBD1 as D (5 bases). This CDR3 contains 12 residues. Germline-derived CDR1 and CDR2 are DFQATT and SNEGSKA (reference sequence). Trimming cost V 3 bases and J 6 bases, with 11 bases left between them. CDR3 in amino acids: CSASYGAAEAFF. The CDR3, as DNA: TGCAGTGCTAGTTACGGGGCGGCTGAAGCTTTCTTT.

This sequence joins TRBV4-3 and TRBJ1-2; no clear D gene. CDR1 is LGHNA and CDR2 is YSLEER in the germline V gene. The CDR3 length is 14 residues. Between the trimmed V and J ends, which lost 3 bases and 0 bases, there was a span of 8 bases. CDR3 protein: CASSHPDANYGYTF. The CDR3 coding sequence is TGCGCCAGCAGCCACCCCGACGCTAACTATGGCTACACCTTC.

The gene calls are TRBV19 and TRBJ1-5; 11 nucleotides match TRBD1. The length of the CDR3 is 17 residues. Germline CDR1 LNHDA, CDR2 SQIVND (reference sequence). J was trimmed by 6 bases and V by 1 base; bases with no gene match: 8. The CDR3 loop reads CASSIGPGQGDFQPQHF. The CDR3 region has the DNA TGTGCCAGTAGTATAGGGCCGGGACAGGGGGATTTTCAGCCCCAGCATTTT.

The rearrangement links TRBV5-1 to TRBJ2-5, with D perhaps matching TRBD1 (6 bases). CDR3 length equals 16 residues. V lost 2 bases and J lost 5, with 19 bases in between. Germline-derived CDR1 and CDR2 are SGHRS and YFSETQ. CDR3: CASSFAGANLVETQYF. For the CDR3, the DNA is TGCGCCAGCAGCTTCGCAGGGGCGAACCTAGTGGAGACCCAGTACTTC.

This rearrangement joins TRBV6-5 to TRBJ1-4; D uncertain. In germline, CDR1 is MNHEY, CDR2 SVGAGI. V was cut by 6 bases and J by 6 bases, with 17 bases left in between. This CDR3 has 15 residues. CDR3 sequence: CASSLFRRADEKLFF. The CDR3 DNA reads TGTGCCAGCAGCCTTTTCCGGAGGGCTGATGAAAAACTGTTTTTT.

This sequence joins TRBV5-1 and TRBJ2-1, with 12 nucleotides matching TRBD2. CDR3 length equals 15 residues. Germline V gives CDR1 SGHRS, CDR2 YFSETQ. J gave up 10 bases and V 3 bases, and 8 bases lay outside the gene matches. The CDR3 here is CASSYLASGGEEQFF. The CDR3 DNA reads as TGCGCCAGCAGCTATTTGGCTAGCGGGGGGGAGGAGCAGTTCTTC.

This chain links TRBV18 with TRBJ1-4; 12 positions match TRBD1. The CDR3 covers 18 residues. Germline-derived CDR1 and CDR2 are KGHSH and LQKENI. The V segment lost 2 bases and the J segment 0 bases; nucleotides outside the gene matches: 4. Written as DNA, the CDR3 is TGTGCCAGCTCACCATCGGGACAGGGGGCTACAACTAATGAAAAACTGTTTTTT. Amino acids: CASSPSGQGATTNEKLFF. Drawing the rest from reference TRBV18 and TRBJ1-4, the complete variable domain is NAGVMQNPRHLVRRRGQEARLRCSPMKGHSHVYWYRQLPEEGLKFMVYLQKENIIDESGMPKERFSAEFPKEGPSILRIQQVVRGDSAAYFCASSPSGQGATTNEKLFFGSGTQLSVL.

CDR3 nucleotides: TGTGCCAGCTCCCGAGATTATGGGGGCACTGAAGCTTTCTTT. Its translation is CASSRDYGGTEAFF. This chain uses TRBV6-5 with TRBJ1-1; a possible D gene is TRBD1 (5 bases). CDR1 and CDR2 (germline): MNHEY, SVGAGI. Trimming removed 8 bases from V and 4 bases from J, with 17 bases in between. The CDR3 contains 14 residues.

The V gene is TRBV19, the J gene TRBJ1-2; TRBD1 agrees at 9 bases. V lost 1 base, J lost 6 bases, and 0 bases stayed unmatched. Germline assignment: CDR1 LNHDA and CDR2 SQIVND (reference sequence). The CDR3 is 13 residues long. The chain's CDR3 is CASSIGDRDGYTF. CDR3 in DNA: TGTGCCAGTAGTATAGGGGACAGGGATGGCTACACCTTC.

This chain uses TRBV3-1 (or the pseudogene TRBV3-2) with TRBJ2-1; weak D call: TRBD2 (6 bases). CDR3 length equals 15 residues. CDR1 LGHDT and CDR2 YNNKEL come from the germline V gene (reference sequence). V gave up 1 base and J gave up 7 bases, with 14 bases separating them. The CDR3 loop reads CASSQALAGYNEQFF. In nucleotides, the CDR3 is TGTGCCAGCAGCCAAGCCCTGGCGGGATATAATGAGCAGTTCTTC.